These T cell receptor beta chains were read from a single sample in a study of T cells in Graves' hyperthyroidism and ophthalmopathy. TCRdb re-called the multiplex PCR reads through MiXCR, storing one row per CDR3 protein. The sample consists of hundreds of thousands of distinct CDR3 sequences, approximately 13% of them appearing once. Sequencing was performed on blood. These receptors originate from a woman aged 25 to 45 with Graves' hyperthyroidism. Both conserved end residues are part of each CDR3. Each record gives: clone size, J gene, D gene, V gene, CDR3 protein, CDR3 DNA. A D gene is named only where the DNA matches it firmly. Expanded clones are given a class, and other clones once, few, many or no size at all.

clone_size: many
j_call: TRBJ2-1
d_call: TRBD2
v_call: TRBV11-2
cdr3_aa: CASSMSGRAGDEQFF
cdr3_nt: TGTGCCAGCAGCATGAGCGGGAGGGCCGGAGATGAGCAGTTCTTC

clone_size: many
j_call: TRBJ2-1
d_call: TRBD2
v_call: TRBV6-5
cdr3_aa: CASSYSPRGTSGRGDEQFF
cdr3_nt: TGTGCCAGCAGTTACTCACCCCGAGGCACTAGCGGGAGGGGGGATGAGCAGTTCTTC

clone_size: few
j_call: TRBJ2-7
d_call: .
v_call: TRBV20-1
cdr3_aa: CSARDWRGPREQYF
cdr3_nt: TGCAGTGCTAGAGATTGGCGGGGGCCACGCGAGCAGTACTTC

clone_size: many
j_call: TRBJ2-2
d_call: .
v_call: TRBV28
cdr3_aa: CASSSPGENTGELFF
cdr3_nt: TGTGCCAGCAGTTCCCCAGGGGAGAACACCGGGGAGCTGTTTTTT

clone_size: few
j_call: TRBJ1-6
d_call: TRBD1
v_call: TRBV6-1
cdr3_aa: CASRLGGQGWAPLHF
cdr3_nt: TGTGCCAGCAGACTGGGTGGACAGGGATGGGCACCCCTCCACTTT

clone_size: many
j_call: TRBJ1-6
d_call: TRBD1
v_call: TRBV11-2
cdr3_aa: CASSGDRGNSPLHF
cdr3_nt: TGTGCCAGCAGCGGGGACAGGGGGAATTCACCCCTCCACTTT

clone_size: many
j_call: TRBJ1-3
d_call: TRBD1
v_call: TRBV20-1
cdr3_aa: CSARGDRGSGNTIYF
cdr3_nt: TGCAGTGCTAGAGGAGACAGGGGTTCTGGAAACACCATATATTTT

clone_size: few
j_call: TRBJ1-5
d_call: .
v_call: TRBV20-1
cdr3_aa: CSARAGGVKGQPQHF
cdr3_nt: TGCAGTGCTAGAGCGGGGGGCGTGAAGGGACAGCCCCAGCATTTT

clone_size: .
j_call: TRBJ2-1
d_call: TRBD1
v_call: TRBV7-9
cdr3_aa: CASSYLGTGGMNEQFF
cdr3_nt: TGTGCCAGCAGCTACCTCGGGACAGGGGGAATGAATGAGCAGTTCTTC

clone_size: .
j_call: TRBJ2-7
d_call: .
v_call: TRBV25-1
cdr3_aa: CASSAPGRASYEQYF
cdr3_nt: TGTGCCAGCAGTGCCCCAGGGCGGGCCTCCTACGAGCAGTACTTC

clone_size: many
j_call: TRBJ1-1
d_call: .
v_call: TRBV15
cdr3_aa: CATSRDRVDATEAFF
cdr3_nt: TGTGCCACCAGCAGAGACAGGGTCGACGCCACTGAAGCTTTCTTT

clone_size: few
j_call: TRBJ2-7
d_call: .
v_call: TRBV27
cdr3_aa: CASSSLPSVVNEQYF
cdr3_nt: TGTGCCAGCAGTTCCCTCCCTAGCGTTGTGAACGAGCAGTACTTC

clone_size: .
j_call: TRBJ2-7
d_call: .
v_call: TRBV20-1
cdr3_aa: CSASLIGLRGYEQYF
cdr3_nt: TGCAGTGCTAGTTTAATCGGGCTGAGGGGCTACGAGCAGTACTTC

clone_size: few
j_call: TRBJ2-3
d_call: .
v_call: TRBV15
cdr3_aa: CATSRDPSGEVTDTQYF
cdr3_nt: TGTGCCACCAGCAGAGATCCCAGTGGCGAAGTGACAGATACGCAGTATTTT

clone_size: .
j_call: TRBJ1-3
d_call: .
v_call: TRBV3-1
cdr3_aa: CASSQGGVAIYF
cdr3_nt: TGTGCCAGCAGCCAAGGAGGAGTGGCCATATATTTT

clone_size: few
j_call: TRBJ2-1
d_call: .
v_call: TRBV19
cdr3_aa: CASTGSHNEQFF
cdr3_nt: TGTGCCAGTACAGGGTCGCACAATGAGCAGTTCTTC

clone_size: many
j_call: TRBJ2-1
d_call: TRBD2
v_call: TRBV12-3/TRBV12-4
cdr3_aa: CASTIAGAYNEQFF
cdr3_nt: TGTGCCAGCACGATAGCGGGAGCTTACAATGAGCAGTTCTTC

clone_size: many
j_call: TRBJ1-5
d_call: .
v_call: TRBV28
cdr3_aa: CASSFRGGNQPQHF
cdr3_nt: TGTGCCAGCAGTTTTCGAGGGGGAAATCAGCCCCAGCATTTT

clone_size: few
j_call: TRBJ2-7
d_call: .
v_call: TRBV7-9
cdr3_aa: CASSATEGGTYEQYF
cdr3_nt: TGTGCCAGCAGCGCGACGGAAGGAGGCACCTACGAGCAGTACTTC

clone_size: many
j_call: TRBJ2-2
d_call: .
v_call: TRBV27
cdr3_aa: CASSITRTGELFF
cdr3_nt: TGTGCCAGCAGTATTACTAGAACCGGGGAGCTGTTTTTT

clone_size: many
j_call: TRBJ2-7
d_call: .
v_call: TRBV11-2
cdr3_aa: CASSLGDYEQYF
cdr3_nt: TGTGCCAGCAGTTTGGGAGACTACGAGCAGTACTTC

clone_size: many
j_call: TRBJ1-5
d_call: .
v_call: TRBV12-3/TRBV12-4
cdr3_aa: CASSLSRAAQPQHF
cdr3_nt: TGTGCCAGCAGTTTGTCCCGCGCGGCTCAGCCCCAGCATTTT

clone_size: few
j_call: TRBJ1-1
d_call: TRBD1
v_call: TRBV6-4
cdr3_aa: CASRRGPDLNTEAFF
cdr3_nt: TGTGCCAGCAGGAGGGGGCCCGACCTGAACACTGAAGCTTTCTTT

clone_size: many
j_call: TRBJ1-1
d_call: .
v_call: TRBV10-2
cdr3_aa: CASSHGQLNTEAFF
cdr3_nt: TGCGCCAGCAGCCATGGACAGCTGAACACTGAAGCTTTCTTT

clone_size: few
j_call: TRBJ2-5
d_call: .
v_call: TRBV7-7
cdr3_aa: CASSAMGSQETQYF
cdr3_nt: TGTGCTAGCAGCGCCATGGGGAGCCAAGAGACCCAGTACTTC

clone_size: many
j_call: TRBJ2-7
d_call: .
v_call: TRBV12-3/TRBV12-4
cdr3_aa: CASLGDVNVEQYF
cdr3_nt: TGTGCCAGCTTGGGGGACGTAAACGTCGAGCAGTACTTC

clone_size: many
j_call: TRBJ2-1
d_call: .
v_call: TRBV20-1
cdr3_aa: CSARVPSVDYNEQFF
cdr3_nt: TGCAGTGCTAGAGTTCCGAGCGTGGACTACAATGAGCAGTTCTTC

clone_size: few
j_call: TRBJ2-5
d_call: .
v_call: TRBV5-4
cdr3_aa: CASLYRETQYF
cdr3_nt: TGTGCCAGCCTATACAGGGAGACCCAGTACTTC

clone_size: .
j_call: TRBJ1-1
d_call: .
v_call: TRBV7-2
cdr3_aa: CASSYTRELEAFF
cdr3_nt: TGTGCCAGCAGCTATACCCGGGAGCTTGAAGCTTTCTTT

clone_size: few
j_call: TRBJ2-7
d_call: .
v_call: TRBV5-1
cdr3_aa: CASSLWGRGQGYYEQYF
cdr3_nt: TGCGCCAGCAGCTTGTGGGGTCGTGGGCAGGGGTACTACGAGCAGTACTTC

clone_size: .
j_call: TRBJ2-6
d_call: TRBD1
v_call: TRBV28
cdr3_aa: CASSLMDRDFGANVLTF
cdr3_nt: TGTGCCAGCAGTTTGATGGACAGGGACTTTGGGGCCAACGTCCTGACTTTC

clone_size: many
j_call: TRBJ1-5
d_call: TRBD1
v_call: TRBV28
cdr3_aa: CASHQGRGYNQPQHF
cdr3_nt: TGTGCCAGCCACCAGGGCAGGGGGTACAATCAGCCCCAGCATTTT

clone_size: .
j_call: TRBJ2-5
d_call: .
v_call: TRBV28
cdr3_aa: CASSLKLGGLETQYF
cdr3_nt: TGTGCCAGCAGTCTCAAGCTCGGGGGGCTAGAGACCCAGTACTTC

clone_size: .
j_call: TRBJ1-4
d_call: .
v_call: TRBV5-4
cdr3_aa: CASSPQDKGDEKLFF
cdr3_nt: TGTGCCAGCAGCCCCCAAGACAAGGGGGATGAAAAACTGTTTTTT

clone_size: few
j_call: TRBJ1-5
d_call: .
v_call: TRBV28
cdr3_aa: CASSRRQAGQPQHF
cdr3_nt: TGTGCCAGCAGTAGGAGACAGGCGGGTCAGCCCCAGCATTTT